This T cell receptor delta chain was retrieved from a study of gamma-delta T cells after stem cell transplantation (dated by TCRdb to about 2016). Library creation used RT-PCR. Sequencer: Illumina MiSeq. Public reads were reanalyzed in TCRdb with CATT, and rows carrying the same DNA were merged afterwards. The sample table shows several thousand delta-chain clones, and 1.5% to 2.5% are seen once. The ten largest make up under 35% of the sample. With respect to this clone: Its antigen is unknown. TCRdb's listed protein matches a much larger clone and diverges from this DNA's translation at residue 10, likely through a read error; the protein shown comes from the DNA.

The clonotype originates from a human donor. It is not recorded whose cells these are; they may come from a transplant donor. Sequencing was carried out using gamma-delta T cells.

The DNA reads as follows: TGTGCCTGTGACACCTTAAGTGGGGGATGCGCGTGGAAACTCATCTTT. This yields the protein CACDTLSGGCAWKLIF. The V and J segments used are TRDV2 and TRDJ1, and 8 bases in between align with TRDD3. Trimming takes 0 bases off V and 8 bases off J; junction bases not matched to a gene: 13. From a lookup of the germline V gene, CDR1 and CDR2 are GEAIGNYY and EKD. The CDR3 spans 16 residues, from the cysteine through the phenylalanine. Only the CDR3 DNA stays, 48 bases, in frame from base 1.